This TCR beta chain came from a study of T cell changes during pregnancy in multiple sclerosis. Generated by immunoSEQ multiplex PCR, the TCRdb table keeps only in-frame clones and is missing some. The sample holds 40,000 or so clones; about 94% are singletons and the top ten take 8.1%. V was cut by 0 bases and J by 0 bases, with 9 bases left in between. The CDR3 consists of 16 residues. Germline V gene sequence: CDR1 LGHNA, CDR2 YSLEER. The material was CD8+ T cells from peripheral blood mononuclear cells, obtained in the third trimester of pregnancy. The receptor's source is a female donor with multiple sclerosis, enrolled in a pregnancy study. This chain links TRBV4-3 with TRBJ2-1; no reliable D call. CDR3 in amino acids: CASSQEAYSSYNEQFF. In DNA form, the CDR3 reads TGCGCCAGCAGCCAAGAAGCCTATAGCTCCTACAATGAGCAGTTCTTC.